This TCR beta chain was observed in a study of T cells after somatic rescue of genetic block. The germline gives CDR1 KGHSH, CDR2 LQKENI. The germline V and J ends were trimmed by 2 bases and 7 bases, with 18 bases remaining between them. There are 15 residues in the CDR3. Here immunoSEQ multiplex PCR was the method, and the copy in TCRdb shows in-frame clones only, minus some. The repertoire has around 67,000 clones, roughly 93% of them found once; the top ten carry 2.5% to 3%. The specimen was peripheral blood mononuclear cells (PBMCs). The TCR comes from a man aged 25 to 40. The V call is TRBV18, the J call TRBJ2-7; no reliable D call. DNA for the CDR3: TGTGCCAGCTCACCATTGGAGTCCTACGTCCTGGAGCAGTACTTC. Amino acids: CASSPLESYVLEQYF.